Sequencing of this T cell receptor (beta chain) was carried out in a study of T cell repertoires in cytomegalovirus infection. Study at large: The authors relied on CMV epitopes, both recently identified HLA-C-restricted and well-studied HLA-B-restricted. CMV infection together with matching HLA type was indicated by public TCR beta signatures. Findings and caveats of the study: What dominated the ex vivo response were HLA-C-restricted CMV-specific TCR beta clonotypes. Carriers of CMV plus the relevant HLA were identified by cumulative public TCR beta family frequency.

TCRdb called the reads again in MiXCR, with one record for every CDR3 protein. In the table there are more than 250,000 distinct CDR3 sequences, approximately 25% of which are singletons. V dropped 4 bases and J dropped 0 bases, with 9 bases sitting between them. CDR1 is SQVTM and CDR2 is ANQGSEA in the germline V gene. The CDR3 is made up of 14 amino acids. Concerning this clonotype itself: Its antigen remains unidentified.

The chain combines TRBV29-1 with TRBJ1-4; perhaps TRBD1 as D (6 bases). The source was cultured PBMCs, collected from culture after CMV antigen stimulation. The sequence came from a human donor in good health (CMV status not recorded). Some clones in this sample may be carry-over from other donors' samples. The DNA for the CDR3 is TGCAGCGTTGTGCAGGGGACAACTAATGAAAAACTGTTTTTT. It is translated as CSVVQGTTNEKLFF.